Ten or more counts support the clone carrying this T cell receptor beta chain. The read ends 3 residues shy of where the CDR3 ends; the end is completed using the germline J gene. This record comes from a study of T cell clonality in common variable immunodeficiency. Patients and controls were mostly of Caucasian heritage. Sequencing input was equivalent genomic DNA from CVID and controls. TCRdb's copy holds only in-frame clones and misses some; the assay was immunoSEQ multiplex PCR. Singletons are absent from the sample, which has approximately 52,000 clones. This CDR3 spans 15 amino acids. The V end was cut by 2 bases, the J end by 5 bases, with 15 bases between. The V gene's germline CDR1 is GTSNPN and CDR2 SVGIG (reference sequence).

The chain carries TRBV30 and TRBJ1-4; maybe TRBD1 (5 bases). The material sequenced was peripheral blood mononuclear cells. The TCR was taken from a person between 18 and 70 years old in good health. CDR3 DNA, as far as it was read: TGTGCCTGGAGTAATACAGGACGGGAAAATGAAAAA. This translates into CAWSNTGRENEK. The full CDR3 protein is CAWSNTGRENEKLFF. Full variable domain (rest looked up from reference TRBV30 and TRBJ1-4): SQTIHQWPATLVQPVGSPLSLECTVEGTSNPNLYWYRQAAGRGLQLLFYSVGIGQISSEVPQNLSASRPQDRQFILSSKKLLLSDSGFYLCAWSNTGRENEKLFFGSGTQLSVL.